This T cell receptor beta chain was identified in a study of blood T cell repertoires in COVID-19. V was cut by 0 bases and J by 5 bases, with 7 bases left in between. The CDR3 has 13 residues. Germline V lookup: CDR1 SGHAT, CDR2 FQNNGV. Sequenced by immunoSEQ multiplex PCR; TCRdb stores in-frame clones only, minus some. This repertoire shows about 90,000 clones, about nine tenths found once; its top ten account for approximately 3.6%. This clone has only a few counts. The specimen was peripheral blood. The J gene is TRBJ1-2, the V gene TRBV11-2; D is undetermined. The receptor was isolated from a woman in her 70s with acute or convalescent COVID-19. CDR3 nucleotides: TGTGCCAGCAGCTTAGATCGAACATATGGCTACACCTTC. This gives the protein CASSLDRTYGYTF.